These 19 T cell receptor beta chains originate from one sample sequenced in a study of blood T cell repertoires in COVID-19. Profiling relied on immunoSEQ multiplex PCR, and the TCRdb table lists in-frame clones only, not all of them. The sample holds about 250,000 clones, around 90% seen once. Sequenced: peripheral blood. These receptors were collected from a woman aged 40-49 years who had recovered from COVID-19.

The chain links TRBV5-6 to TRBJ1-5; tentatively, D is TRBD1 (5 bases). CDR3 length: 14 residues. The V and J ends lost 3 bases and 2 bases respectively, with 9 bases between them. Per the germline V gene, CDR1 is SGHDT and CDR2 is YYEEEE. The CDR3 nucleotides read TGTGCCAGCAGCTCGGGGGGGGGCAATCAGCCCCAGCATTTT. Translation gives CASSSGGGNQPQHF.

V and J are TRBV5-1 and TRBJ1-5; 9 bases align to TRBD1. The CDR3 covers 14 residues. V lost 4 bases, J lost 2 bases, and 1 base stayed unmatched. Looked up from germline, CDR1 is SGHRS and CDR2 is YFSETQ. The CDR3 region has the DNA TGCGCCAGCAGCCGGACAGGGGGCAATCAGCCCCAGCATTTT. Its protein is CASSRTGGNQPQHF.

CDR3 sequence: CATSDFTSGTTDTQYF. DNA for the CDR3: TGTGCCACCAGTGACTTCACTAGCGGGACCACAGATACGCAGTATTTT. This rearrangement joins TRBV24-1 to TRBJ2-3; 10 nucleotides align to TRBD2. Germline-derived CDR1 and CDR2 are KGHDR and SFDVKD. CDR3 length: 16 amino acids. Germline trimming cut 4 bases from V and 2 bases from J; bases unmatched to any gene: 5.

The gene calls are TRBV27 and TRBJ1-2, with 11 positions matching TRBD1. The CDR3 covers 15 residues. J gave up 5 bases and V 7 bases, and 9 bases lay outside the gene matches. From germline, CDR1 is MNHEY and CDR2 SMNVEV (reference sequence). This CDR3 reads CASKPDRGPVYGYTF. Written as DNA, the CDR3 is TGTGCCAGCAAGCCGGACAGGGGGCCGGTTTATGGCTACACCTTC.

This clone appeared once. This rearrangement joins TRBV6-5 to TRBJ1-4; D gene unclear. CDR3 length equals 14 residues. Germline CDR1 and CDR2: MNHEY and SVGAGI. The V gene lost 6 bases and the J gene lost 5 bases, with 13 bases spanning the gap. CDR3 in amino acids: CASRDSVENEKLFF. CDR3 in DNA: TGTGCCAGCAGGGACTCGGTCGAGAATGAAAAACTGTTTTTT.

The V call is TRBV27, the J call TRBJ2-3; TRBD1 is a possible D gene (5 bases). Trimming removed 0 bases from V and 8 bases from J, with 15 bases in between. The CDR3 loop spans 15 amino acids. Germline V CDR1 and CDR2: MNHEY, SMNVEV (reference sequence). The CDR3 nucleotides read TGTGCCAGCAGTTTATCGATCTCGTCCCAGGGTACGCAGTATTTT. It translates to CASSLSISSQGTQYF.

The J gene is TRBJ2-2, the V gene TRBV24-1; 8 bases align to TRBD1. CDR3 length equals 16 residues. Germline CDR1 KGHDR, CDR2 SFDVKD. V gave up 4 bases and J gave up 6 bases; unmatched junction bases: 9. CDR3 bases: TGTGCCACCAGTGACTCCGGGACAGGTCTACCCGGGGAGCTGTTTTTT. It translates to CATSDSGTGLPGELFF.

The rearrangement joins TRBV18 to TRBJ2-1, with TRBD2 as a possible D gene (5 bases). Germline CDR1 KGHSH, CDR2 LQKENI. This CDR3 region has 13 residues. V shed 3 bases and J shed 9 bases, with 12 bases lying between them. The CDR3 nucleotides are TGTGCCAGCTCACCTATCAACCGGGGTGAGCAGTTCTTC. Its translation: CASSPINRGEQFF.

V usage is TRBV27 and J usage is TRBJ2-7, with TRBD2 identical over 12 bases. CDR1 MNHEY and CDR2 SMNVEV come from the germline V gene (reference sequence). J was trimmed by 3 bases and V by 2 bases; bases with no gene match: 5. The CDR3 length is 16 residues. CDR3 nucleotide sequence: TGTGCCAGCAGTTTAAAAGCGACTAGCGGGAGCTACGAGCAGTACTTC. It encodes CASSLKATSGSYEQYF.

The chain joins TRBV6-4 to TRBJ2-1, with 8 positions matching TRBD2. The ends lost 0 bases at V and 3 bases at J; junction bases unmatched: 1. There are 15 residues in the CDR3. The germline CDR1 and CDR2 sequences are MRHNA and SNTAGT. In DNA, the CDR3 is TGTGCCAGCAGTGACTCGCTAGCGGGCTACAATGAGCAGTTCTTC. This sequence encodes CASSDSLAGYNEQFF.

In DNA, the CDR3 is TGTGCCAGCAGCTCCGGGACAGGGAGATCACCCCTCCACTTT. It translates to CASSSGTGRSPLHF. This chain connects TRBV7-9 to TRBJ1-6, with TRBD1 identical over 9 bases. Per germline, CDR1 SEHNR and CDR2 FQNEAQ (reference sequence). The CDR3 is 14 amino acids. V was pared by 4 bases and J by 10 bases, with 5 bases of the junction left unmatched.

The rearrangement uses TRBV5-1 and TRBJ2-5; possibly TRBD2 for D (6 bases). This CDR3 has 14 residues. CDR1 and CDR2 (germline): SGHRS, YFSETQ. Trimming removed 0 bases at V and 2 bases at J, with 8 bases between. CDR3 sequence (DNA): TGCGCCAGCAGCTTGGTGCTAGCGCAAGAGACCCAGTACTTC. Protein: CASSLVLAQETQYF.

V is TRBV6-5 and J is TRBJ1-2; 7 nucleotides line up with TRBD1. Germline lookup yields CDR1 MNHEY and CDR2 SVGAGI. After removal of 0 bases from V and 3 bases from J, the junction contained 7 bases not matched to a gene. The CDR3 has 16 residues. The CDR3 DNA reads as TGTGCCAGCAGTTACTCGACAGGGTCGGTGTACTATGGCTACACCTTC. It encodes CASSYSTGSVYYGYTF.

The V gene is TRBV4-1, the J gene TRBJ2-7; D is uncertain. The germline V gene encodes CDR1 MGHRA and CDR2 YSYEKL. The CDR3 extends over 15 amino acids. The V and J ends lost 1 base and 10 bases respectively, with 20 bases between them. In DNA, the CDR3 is TGCGCCAGCAGCCAAGTCCCCCAACCCATAGCCCTCCAGTACTTC. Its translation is CASSQVPQPIALQYF.

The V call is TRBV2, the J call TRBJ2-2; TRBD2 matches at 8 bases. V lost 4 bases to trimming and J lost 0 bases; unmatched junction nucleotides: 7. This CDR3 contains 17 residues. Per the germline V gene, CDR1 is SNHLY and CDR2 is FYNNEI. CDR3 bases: TGTGCCAGCAGTGGGGAGCGGGAGAGGGCGAACACCGGGGAGCTGTTTTTT. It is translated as CASSGERERANTGELFF.

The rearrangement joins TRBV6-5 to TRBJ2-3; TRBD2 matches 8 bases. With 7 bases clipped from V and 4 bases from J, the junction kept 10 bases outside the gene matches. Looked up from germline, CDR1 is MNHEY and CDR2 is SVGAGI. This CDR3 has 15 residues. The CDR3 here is CASTGRTSLADTQYF. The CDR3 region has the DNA TGTGCCAGCACGGGGAGGACTAGCTTGGCAGATACGCAGTATTTT.

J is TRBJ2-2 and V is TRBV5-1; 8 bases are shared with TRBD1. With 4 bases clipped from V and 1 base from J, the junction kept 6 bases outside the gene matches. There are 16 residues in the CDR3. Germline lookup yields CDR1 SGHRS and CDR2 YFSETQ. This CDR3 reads CASSPIGTGNTGELFF. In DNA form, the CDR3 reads TGCGCCAGCAGCCCTATTGGGACAGGGAACACCGGGGAGCTGTTTTTT.

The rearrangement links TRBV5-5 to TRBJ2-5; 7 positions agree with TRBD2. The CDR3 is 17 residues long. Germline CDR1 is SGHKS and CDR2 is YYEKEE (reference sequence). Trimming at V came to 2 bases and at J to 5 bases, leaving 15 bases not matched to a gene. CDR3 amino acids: CASSFDLSGMRWETQYF. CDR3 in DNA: TGTGCCAGCAGCTTTGATCTGAGCGGGATGAGATGGGAGACCCAGTACTTC.

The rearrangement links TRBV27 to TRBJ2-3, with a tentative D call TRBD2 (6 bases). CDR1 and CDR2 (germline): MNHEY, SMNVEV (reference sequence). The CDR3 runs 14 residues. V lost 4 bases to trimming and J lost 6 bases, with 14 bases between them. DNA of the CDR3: TGTGCCAGCAGTTCGGGACTCTCCGGGGATACGCAGTATTTT. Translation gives CASSSGLSGDTQYF.